The 14 T cell receptor beta chains presented below share a single source sample, sequenced in a study of PD-L1 blockade in urothelial cancer (dated by TCRdb to 2016 to 2017). The protocol used for the library was the immunoSEQ multiplex PCR assay. Entries here come from immuneACCESS through TCRdb and include only in-frame sequences with V and J called. Some clones fail to appear in such tables; in the studies checked, an unresolved V gene covers under half of the shortfall, and the cause of the remainder is unknown. The sample table holds around 51,000 clones, of which around 85% were seen once. 16% of the sample is taken by the ten largest. Source: PBMCs, taken around atezolizumab (anti-PD-L1) treatment. The receptors shown here come from a man aged 55-75 years with urothelial cancer.

The rearrangement uses TRBV6-1 and TRBJ2-1; no clear D. Per germline, CDR1 MNHNS and CDR2 SASEGT. The ends were cut back, 6 bases at V and 0 bases at J, with 9 bases in the middle. The CDR3 loop spans 14 amino acids. The CDR3 bases are TGTGCCAGCAGACCTCCTAGCTCCTACAATGAGCAGTTCTTC. It is translated as CASRPPSSYNEQFF.

The V gene is TRBV5-8, the J gene TRBJ2-3; TRBD1 might be the D (5 bases). There are 13 residues in the CDR3. Germline CDR1 SGHTS, CDR2 YDEGEE. V was trimmed by 3 bases and J by 1 base, leaving 6 bases between them. The CDR3 region is CASSSRGTDTQYF. DNA for the CDR3: TGTGCCAGCAGCTCCAGGGGCACAGATACGCAGTATTTT.

This chain uses TRBV20-1 with TRBJ1-4; D is ambiguous. Looked up from germline, CDR1 is DFQATT and CDR2 is SNEGSKA (reference sequence). The V and J ends lost 4 bases and 8 bases respectively, with 8 bases between them. The CDR3 spans 11 residues. The CDR3 reads CSATGSEKLFF. CDR3 coding DNA: TGCAGTGCTACGGGGTCCGAAAAACTGTTTTTT.

V is TRBV30 and J is TRBJ1-3; weak D call: TRBD1 (6 bases). The germline gives CDR1 GTSNPN, CDR2 SVGIG (reference sequence). Trimming removed 8 bases from V and 2 bases from J, with 16 bases in between. This CDR3 region has 14 residues. The CDR3 nucleotides read TGTGCCCGGGGTGGGCAGGGGACTGGAAACACCATATATTTT. Protein sequence: CARGGQGTGNTIYF.

This clone was seen only a few times. The V call is TRBV9, the J call TRBJ2-3; unclear D gene. Trimming took off 4 bases at V and 3 bases at J, with 18 bases between the two ends. Germline CDR1 reads SGDLS; CDR2 reads YYNGEE. The CDR3 runs to 16 residues. CDR3 amino acids: CASSPRQQFWTDTQYF. DNA of the CDR3: TGTGCCAGCAGCCCCCGACAACAATTTTGGACAGATACGCAGTATTTT.

The CDR3 loop reads CASTLGREGSYEQYF. The CDR3 bases are TGTGCCAGCACTCTCGGCCGGGAGGGCTCCTACGAGCAGTACTTC. The chain employs TRBV6-5 and TRBJ2-7; TRBD2 matches 8 bases. Germline CDR1 reads MNHEY; CDR2 reads SVGAGI. The CDR3 has 15 amino acids. The V gene end was trimmed by 7 bases and the J gene end by 0 bases; junction bases not matched to a gene: 8.

The CDR3 region is CASSQGGLAGLAKNIQYF. The CDR3 nucleotides are TGCGCCAGCAGCCAAGGAGGACTAGCGGGGCTAGCCAAAAACATTCAGTACTTC. The chain carries TRBV4-3 and TRBJ2-4, with 12 positions matching TRBD2. CDR3 length equals 18 residues. After removal of 1 base from V and 0 bases from J, the junction contained 4 bases not matched to a gene. CDR1 LGHNA and CDR2 YSLEER come from the germline V gene.

The chain carries TRBV6-5 and TRBJ1-5; D perhaps matches TRBD1 (5 bases). The CDR3 sequence is 14 residues long. From germline, CDR1 is MNHEY and CDR2 SVGAGI. V was shortened by 0 bases and J by 2 bases, with 5 bases between the two germline ends. CDR3 sequence: CASSYSGGNQPQHF. The CDR3 DNA sequence: TGTGCCAGCAGTTACTCAGGGGGCAATCAGCCCCAGCATTTT.

The chain uses TRBV28 and TRBJ1-4; tentatively, D is TRBD1 (6 bases). CDR3 length equals 12 residues. Trimming pared 7 bases from V and 8 bases from J, leaving 11 bases between. Germline V gives CDR1 MDHEN, CDR2 SYDVKM. In nucleotides, the CDR3 is TGTGCCAGCAAGGGGGTGGGGGAAAAACTGTTTTTT. It specifies CASKGVGEKLFF.

The V call is TRBV7-3, the J call TRBJ2-7; 7 bases are shared with TRBD1. The CDR3 runs 17 residues. The junction had 9 bases not matched to a gene; V was cut back by 1 base and J by 0 bases. Germline V gene lookup returns CDR1 SGHTA and CDR2 FQGTGA. CDR3 in amino acids: CASSLKTGQRRSYEQYF. For the CDR3, the DNA is TGTGCCAGCAGCTTAAAAACGGGACAGCGCCGCTCCTACGAGCAGTACTTC.

CDR3 coding DNA: TGTGCCTGGCAACTTAAGGGGGGGCCCGGAAACACCATATATTTT. Translated, it gives CAWQLKGGPGNTIYF. This chain connects TRBV30 to TRBJ1-3, with D possibly TRBD1 on 6 matching bases. The CDR3 is 15 amino acids. V lost 5 bases and J lost 4, with 18 bases in between. Germline CDR1 GTSNPN, CDR2 SVGIG (reference sequence). Drawing the rest from reference TRBV30 and TRBJ1-3, the complete variable domain is SQTIHQWPATLVQPVGSPLSLECTVEGTSNPNLYWYRQAAGRGLQLLFYSVGIGQISSEVPQNLSASRPQDRQFILSSKKLLLSDSGFYLCAWQLKGGPGNTIYFGEGSWLTVV.

V and J are TRBV11-2 and TRBJ1-1, with D uncertain. The V and J ends lost 1 base and 0 bases respectively, with 6 bases between them. The germline gives CDR1 SGHAT, CDR2 FQNNGV. The CDR3 is made up of 14 amino acids. The CDR3 loop reads CASSLVAMNTEAFF. The CDR3, as DNA: TGTGCCAGCAGCTTAGTAGCTATGAACACTGAAGCTTTCTTT. Filled out from reference TRBV11-2 and TRBJ1-1, the complete variable domain reads EAGVAQSPRYKIIEKRQSVAFWCNPISGHATLYWYQQILGQGPKLLIQFQNNGVVDDSQLPKDRFSAERLKGVDSTLKIQPAKLEDSAVYLCASSLVAMNTEAFFGQGTRLTVV.

The rearrangement links TRBV4-1 to TRBJ1-3, with D perhaps TRBD1 (5 bases). The CDR3 extends over 18 amino acids. From germline, CDR1 is MGHRA and CDR2 YSYEKL. The ends were cut back, 4 bases at V and 0 bases at J, with 19 bases in the middle. The CDR3 nucleotides are TGCGCCAGCAGCCCGCTCGGTGAGGGACTTTACTCTGGAAACACCATATATTTT. Encoded protein: CASSPLGEGLYSGNTIYF.

The chain joins TRBV11-1 to TRBJ2-7; TRBD1 matches 9 bases. Trimming took 5 bases from V and 3 from J; bases not matched to a gene: 5. CDR3 length: 14 amino acids. Germline assignment: CDR1 SGHAT and CDR2 FQDESV (reference sequence). This CDR3 reads CASSPRDRVYEQYF. The CDR3 DNA reads TGTGCCAGCAGCCCCCGGGACAGGGTCTACGAGCAGTACTTC.